The entry below gives a single T cell receptor beta chain sequence along with its context. These data are taken from a study of blood T cell repertoires in COVID-19. Overall study context: Specimens from acute and convalescent COVID-19 originated in the United States, Italy and Spain.

Germline V gene lookup returns CDR1 SGHTA and CDR2 FQGNSA. The V segment lost 4 bases and the J segment 7 bases; nucleotides outside the gene matches: 18. CDR3 length equals 19 residues. Seattle's enrolled individuals joined amid active infection and were then monitored longitudinally. Original processing methods: Reference gene primers were amplified, and this amplification served to estimate nucleated cell counts. Clones were read by immunoSEQ multiplex PCR, and TCRdb kept only the in-frame ones, dropping some. V and J calls plus clone size are reproduced from that table; the DNA served to infer D and trimming. The sample lists 300,000 to 350,000 clones, 88% occurring once.

Sequenced sample: peripheral blood. This rearrangement joins TRBV7-2 to TRBJ2-1, with 11 bases identical to TRBD2. The TCR sequence derives from a woman in her twenties or thirties with COVID-19, enrolled during active disease. CDR3 in DNA: TGTGCCAGCAGCTCCGGACTAGCGGGTTGGAAAGGGCCCGAGAATGAGCAGTTCTTC. It translates to CASSSGLAGWKGPENEQFF.